This entry lists 26 T cell receptor beta chains sequenced from one sample in a study of cytomegalovirus exposure and HLA in healthy donors. In the PCR, 60 Vbeta and 13 Jbeta primers were used. Produced via immunoSEQ multiplex PCR; TCRdb's table is partial and in-frame only. This sample has around 150,000 clones, with approximately 82% found just once. Sequences were obtained from PBMCs. Source of these receptors: a woman aged 40 to 50 in good health and CMV-seropositive.

The chain combines TRBV19 with TRBJ1-4; D remains unclear. This CDR3 spans 15 amino acids. The V gene's germline CDR1 is LNHDA and CDR2 SQIVND (reference sequence). Deletions cut 7 bases from V and 0 bases from J, with 12 bases between. The CDR3 here is CASKLGPATNEKLFF. As DNA, the CDR3 is TGTGCCAGTAAACTCGGTCCGGCAACTAATGAAAAACTGTTTTTT.

The V call is TRBV5-1, the J call TRBJ1-6; a weak D match, TRBD1 (6 bases). CDR1 is SGHRS, CDR2 YFSETQ, per germline. The CDR3 consists of 15 residues. Trimming stripped 2 bases from V and 12 bases from J, with 18 bases between. The CDR3 reads CASSLQATGFRPLHF. The CDR3, as DNA: TGCGCCAGCAGCTTACAGGCAACAGGGTTTAGACCCCTCCACTTT.

This clone was seen a handful of times. V is TRBV28 and J is TRBJ1-1; a possible D gene is TRBD1 (6 bases). The CDR3 has 11 amino acids. V lost 6 bases and J 8 bases, leaving 10 bases between the germline ends. The germline CDR1 and CDR2 sequences are MDHEN and SYDVKM. Written as DNA, the CDR3 is TGTGCCAGCAGCCAGGGGCCGGAAGCTTTCTTT. As protein: CASSQGPEAFF.

A single count supports this clone. The chain employs TRBV6-1 and TRBJ1-4, with D possibly matching TRBD1 (5 bases). CDR3 size: 15 residues. The V gene's germline CDR1 is MNHNS and CDR2 SASEGT. Deletions cut 5 bases from V and 8 bases from J, with 18 bases between. Here the CDR3 reads CASSPRRAEGEKLFF. The CDR3 DNA follows: TGTGCCAGCAGTCCCCGGAGGGCCGAGGGGGAAAAACTGTTTTTT.

This rearrangement joins TRBV6-1 to TRBJ1-1, with a weak D call TRBD1 (5 bases). Germline values: CDR1 MNHNS, CDR2 SASEGT. The germline V and J ends were trimmed by 6 bases and 0 bases, with 8 bases remaining between them. The CDR3 has 13 residues. DNA for the CDR3: TGTGCCAGCAGAGACAGCTTGAACACTGAAGCTTTCTTT. Residues: CASRDSLNTEAFF.

This clone was seen a single time. The chain recombines TRBV20-1 with TRBJ1-1; D is unclear. Germline CDR1 is DFQATT and CDR2 is SNEGSKA (reference sequence). V dropped 5 bases and J dropped 11 bases, with 12 bases sitting between them. The CDR3 consists of 10 residues. The CDR3 DNA follows: TGCAGTGCTGTAGGAGGCGGGGCTTTCTTT. Protein product: CSAVGGGAFF.

The J gene is TRBJ2-3, the V gene TRBV11-2, with D tentatively TRBD2 (6 bases). Germline assignment: CDR1 SGHAT and CDR2 FQNNGV. The V gene lost 5 bases and the J gene lost 1 base, with 19 bases spanning the gap. The CDR3 loop spans 17 amino acids. Written as DNA, the CDR3 is TGTGCCAGCAGCCCTACGTCGGCGGGAATGGGCACAGATACGCAGTATTTT. This codes for CASSPTSAGMGTDTQYF.

This chain joins TRBV27 and TRBJ2-7; 15 bases agree with TRBD2. This CDR3 comprises 16 residues. Germline CDR1 is MNHEY and CDR2 is SMNVEV (reference sequence). The V gene end was trimmed by 5 bases and the J gene end by 6 bases; junction bases not matched to a gene: 8. The CDR3 reads CASSPPGTSGRSEQYF. In DNA, the CDR3 is TGTGCCAGCAGTCCGCCCGGGACTAGCGGGAGGTCCGAGCAGTACTTC.

This chain uses TRBV5-1 with TRBJ1-2, with D possibly being TRBD1 (5 bases). The CDR3 loop spans 16 amino acids. CDR1 is SGHRS and CDR2 is YFSETQ in the germline V gene. Trimming removed 3 bases from V and 5 bases from J, with 20 bases in between. The CDR3 nucleotides are TGCGCCAGCAGCTCCGGAGGGGCAGGGAGGTTTTATGGCTACACCTTC. It encodes CASSSGGAGRFYGYTF.

The gene calls are TRBV6-4 and TRBJ2-3; 8 nucleotides agree with TRBD2. This CDR3 comprises 15 residues. Germline V gives CDR1 MRHNA, CDR2 SNTAGT. The junction had 1 base not matched to a gene; V was cut back by 0 bases and J by 2 bases. This CDR3 reads CASSDSGRATDTQYF. The CDR3 nucleotides read TGTGCCAGCAGTGACTCCGGGAGGGCCACAGATACGCAGTATTTT.

The chain combines TRBV7-9 with TRBJ2-1, with 7 positions matching TRBD1. The germline V gene has CDR1 SEHNR and CDR2 FQNEAQ (reference sequence). After removal of 2 bases from V and 7 bases from J, the junction contained 17 bases not matched to a gene. CDR3 length equals 18 residues. CDR3 region: CASSLLDIRQGQNNEQFF. CDR3 nucleotides: TGTGCCAGCAGCTTATTGGACATCAGACAGGGACAAAATAATGAGCAGTTCTTC.

This chain links TRBV2 with TRBJ2-2, with D unclear. Germline lookup yields CDR1 SNHLY and CDR2 FYNNEI. The CDR3 consists of 14 residues. The V and J ends lost 4 bases and 1 base respectively, with 7 bases between them. CDR3 sequence: CASSANLNTGELFF. The CDR3 DNA follows: TGTGCCAGCAGTGCCAACTTGAACACCGGGGAGCTGTTTTTT.

The CDR3 DNA reads TGTGCCAGCAGTATCGACAGGGCGATGAACATTCAGTACTTC. Translating it yields CASSIDRAMNIQYF. V is TRBV27 and J is TRBJ2-4; TRBD1 aligns across 7 bases. CDR1 MNHEY and CDR2 SMNVEV come from the germline V gene (reference sequence). V was pared by 5 bases and J by 7 bases, with 8 bases of the junction left unmatched. This CDR3 is 14 amino acids long.

The gene calls are TRBV19 and TRBJ2-1, with 13 bases lining up with TRBD2. Trimming took 9 bases from V and 5 from J; bases not matched to a gene: 4. In germline, CDR1 is LNHDA, CDR2 SQIVND (reference sequence). The CDR3 is 14 amino acids. The DNA of the CDR3 is TGTGCCAGCAGACTAGCGGGAGGAAACAATGAGCAGTTCTTC. It codes for CASRLAGGNNEQFF.

In DNA, the CDR3 is TGTGCCAGCAGCTTTACAGGGTATTCACCCCTCCACTTT. Its protein is CASSFTGYSPLHF. The gene calls are TRBV7-2 and TRBJ1-6, with a tentative D call TRBD1 (6 bases). With 3 bases removed from V and 8 bases from J, the gap between germline ends came to 8 bases. Per germline, CDR1 SGHTA and CDR2 FQGNSA. This CDR3 is built from 13 residues.

V usage is TRBV6-1 and J usage is TRBJ2-7, with unresolved D. The CDR3 sequence is 11 residues long. Germline V lookup: CDR1 MNHNS, CDR2 SASEGT. Trimming pared 2 bases from V and 5 bases from J, leaving 4 bases between. CDR3: CASSERNEQYF. CDR3 bases: TGTGCCAGCAGTGAACGTAACGAGCAGTACTTC.

This chain links TRBV7-9 with TRBJ2-5; D possibly corresponds to TRBD1 (7 bases). CDR3 length: 13 amino acids. Trimming took off 0 bases at V and 7 bases at J, with 9 bases between the two ends. Germline CDR1 and CDR2: SEHNR and FQNEAQ (reference sequence). The CDR3 sequence: CASSLAQGGTQYF. CDR3 nucleotide sequence: TGTGCCAGCAGCTTAGCGCAGGGGGGGACCCAGTACTTC.

V is TRBV9 and J is TRBJ2-1, with D maybe TRBD2 (6 bases). Trimming cost V 4 bases and J 8 bases, with 22 bases left between them. The CDR3 has 16 amino acids. Germline assignment: CDR1 SGDLS and CDR2 YYNGEE. In nucleotides, the CDR3 is TGTGCCAGCAGCCCAACCGGGACTGGACCCTGGGATGAGCAGTTCTTC. Its translation is CASSPTGTGPWDEQFF. Filled out from reference TRBV9 and TRBJ2-1, the complete variable domain reads DSGVTQTPKHLITATGQRVTLRCSPRSGDLSVYWYQQSLDQGLQFLIQYYNGEERAKGNILERFSAQQFPDLHSELNLSSLELGDSALYFCASSPTGTGPWDEQFFGPGTRLTVL.

The chain links TRBV18 to TRBJ2-7; 7 nucleotides align to TRBD1. The CDR3 extends over 15 amino acids. The V gene end was trimmed by 1 base and the J gene end by 4 bases; junction bases not matched to a gene: 7. Germline V gene lookup returns CDR1 KGHSH and CDR2 LQKENI. CDR3 sequence: CASSPRVTGKYEQYF. The CDR3, as DNA: TGTGCCAGCTCACCACGTGTGACAGGGAAGTACGAGCAGTACTTC.

V usage is TRBV4-1 and J usage is TRBJ2-7; unclear D gene. The CDR3 loop spans 12 amino acids. Germline CDR1 and CDR2: MGHRA and YSYEKL. Trimming removed 3 bases from V and 6 bases from J, with 9 bases in between. CDR3 sequence: CASSHPPGEQYF. DNA of the CDR3: TGCGCCAGCAGCCATCCCCCCGGCGAGCAGTACTTC.

The V call is TRBV9, the J call TRBJ2-2; TRBD1 agrees at 7 bases. V lost 2 bases and J lost 2; bases outside the gene matches: 3. Germline V gene data show CDR1 as SGDLS and CDR2 as YYNGEE. This CDR3 is 15 amino acids long. The CDR3 sequence is CASSVDRFNTGELFF. The CDR3 DNA reads as TGTGCCAGCAGCGTGGACAGGTTCAACACCGGGGAGCTGTTTTTT. Supplemented by reference TRBV9 and TRBJ2-2, the full variable domain reads DSGVTQTPKHLITATGQRVTLRCSPRSGDLSVYWYQQSLDQGLQFLIQYYNGEERAKGNILERFSAQQFPDLHSELNLSSLELGDSALYFCASSVDRFNTGELFFGEGSRLTVL.

Note on this clone: Other DNA sequences within the sample encode an identical CDR3. CDR3 bases: TGTGCCAGCACCTTGAGCCCGACAGGGGAAACCGGGGAGCTGTTTTTT. Residues: CASTLSPTGETGELFF. V is TRBV7-6 and J is TRBJ2-2; TRBD1 agrees at 8 bases. V was pared by 7 bases and J by 5 bases, with 12 bases of the junction left unmatched. The CDR3 spans 16 residues. From germline, CDR1 is SGHVS and CDR2 FNYEAQ.

This rearrangement joins TRBV4-3 to TRBJ2-1, with 8 bases identical to TRBD2. The germline V gene encodes CDR1 LGHNA and CDR2 YSLEER. V shed 0 bases and J 7 bases; nucleotides not matched to a gene: 8. CDR3 length: 16 amino acids. CDR3 sequence (DNA): TGCGCCAGCAGCCAAGATCGAACTAGCGGTAGTAATGAGCAGTTCTTC. As protein: CASSQDRTSGSNEQFF.

This clone came up a few times. The chain joins TRBV6-5 to TRBJ1-5; D ambiguous. The germline gives CDR1 MNHEY, CDR2 SVGAGI. The length of the CDR3 is 14 residues. V lost 6 bases and J lost 2, with 11 bases in between. DNA for the CDR3: TGTGCCAGCAGCGTCAACGGGGGCAATCAGCCCCAGCATTTT. This sequence encodes CASSVNGGNQPQHF.

The V and J genes are TRBV7-9 and TRBJ2-7, with no clear D. Trimming removed 5 bases from V and 4 bases from J, with 9 bases in between. The germline V gene encodes CDR1 SEHNR and CDR2 FQNEAQ (reference sequence). This CDR3 comprises 12 residues. The CDR3 coding sequence is TGTGCCAGCAGCCCTTTCTCGTACGAGCAGTACTTC. Translating gives CASSPFSYEQYF.

The chain recombines TRBV11-3 with TRBJ1-1; possible D gene TRBD1, 5 bases. Germline CDR1 and CDR2: SGHNT and YENEEA. The germline V and J ends were trimmed by 2 bases and 3 bases, with 10 bases remaining between them. The CDR3 loop spans 14 amino acids. This CDR3 reads CASSLRGKDTEAFF. In DNA, the CDR3 is TGTGCCAGCAGCTTAAGGGGCAAGGACACTGAAGCTTTCTTT. Complete variable domain (other parts from reference TRBV11-3 and TRBJ1-1): EAGVVQSPRYKIIEKKQPVAFWCNPISGHNTLYWYLQNLGQGPELLIRYENEEAVDDSQLPKDRFSAERLKGVDSTLKIQPAELGDSAVYLCASSLRGKDTEAFFGQGTRLTVV.